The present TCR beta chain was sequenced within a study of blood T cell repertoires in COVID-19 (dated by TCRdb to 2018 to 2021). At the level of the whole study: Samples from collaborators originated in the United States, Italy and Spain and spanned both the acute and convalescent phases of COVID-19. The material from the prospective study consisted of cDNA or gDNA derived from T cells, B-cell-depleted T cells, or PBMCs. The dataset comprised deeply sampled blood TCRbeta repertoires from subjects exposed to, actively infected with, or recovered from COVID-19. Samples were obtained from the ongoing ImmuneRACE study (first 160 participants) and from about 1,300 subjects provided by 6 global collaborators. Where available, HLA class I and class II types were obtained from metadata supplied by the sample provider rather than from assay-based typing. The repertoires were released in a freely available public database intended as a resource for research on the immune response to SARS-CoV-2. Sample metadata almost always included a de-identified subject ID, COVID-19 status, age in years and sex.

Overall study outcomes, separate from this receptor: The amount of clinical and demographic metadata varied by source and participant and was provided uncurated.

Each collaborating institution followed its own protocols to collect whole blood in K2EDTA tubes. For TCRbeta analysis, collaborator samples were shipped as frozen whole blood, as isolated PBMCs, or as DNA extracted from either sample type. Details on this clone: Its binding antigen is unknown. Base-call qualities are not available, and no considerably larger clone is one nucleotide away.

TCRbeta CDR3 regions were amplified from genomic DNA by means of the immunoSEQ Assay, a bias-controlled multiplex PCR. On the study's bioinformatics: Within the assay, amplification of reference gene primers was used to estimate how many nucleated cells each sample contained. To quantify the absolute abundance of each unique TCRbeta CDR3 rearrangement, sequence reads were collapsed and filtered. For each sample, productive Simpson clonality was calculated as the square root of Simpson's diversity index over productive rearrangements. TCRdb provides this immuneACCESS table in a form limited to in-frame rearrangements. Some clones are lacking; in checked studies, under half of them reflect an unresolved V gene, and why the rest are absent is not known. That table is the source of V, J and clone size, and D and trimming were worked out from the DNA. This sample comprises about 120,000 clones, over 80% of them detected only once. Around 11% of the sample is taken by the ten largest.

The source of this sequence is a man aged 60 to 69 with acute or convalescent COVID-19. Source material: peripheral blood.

The DNA sequence reads TGTGCCAGCAGTTATCTGTCCAGCGGACAGCTCGAGGGCTACACCTTC. This yields the protein CASSYLSSGQLEGYTF. The sequence is built from TRBV6-9 and TRBJ1-2; tentative D gene TRBD1, with 6 bases matching. In the germline V gene, CDR1 corresponds to MNHGY and CDR2 to SVAAGI. The CDR3 contains 16 residues, cysteine and phenylalanine counted. Of all the DNA, just the CDR3 is kept, 48 bases in frame from base 1. Trimming costs V 2 bases and J 8 bases, and their ends lie 21 bases apart.